These T cell receptor beta chains were read from a single sample in a study of T cell responses to AZD1222 COVID-19 vaccine. Libraries were prepared by immunoSEQ multiplex PCR; TCRdb keeps only in-frame clonotypes and omits some of them. This table holds roughly 180,000 clones, about 89% found once. The sequenced sample was peripheral blood, obtained 28 days after the second AZD1222 dose. Receptors were obtained from an adult who received the AZD1222 COVID-19 vaccine. Both conserved end residues are part of each CDR3. The order of the fields is D gene, clone size, V gene, J gene, CDR3 DNA, CDR3 protein. A D gene is named only where the DNA matches it firmly. Rows may omit the clone size; those that give it use once, few, many or a size class.

d_call: .
clone_size: .
v_call: TRBV5-5
j_call: TRBJ1-6
cdr3_nt: TGTGCCAGCAGCTTGGATCCAGGGATGTATTCACCCCTCCACTTT
cdr3_aa: CASSLDPGMYSPLHF

d_call: TRBD1
clone_size: .
v_call: TRBV19
j_call: TRBJ2-7
cdr3_nt: TGTGCCAGTAGTAGCGGACAGGTATCTCACTTC
cdr3_aa: CASSSGQVSHF

d_call: .
clone_size: .
v_call: TRBV7-9
j_call: TRBJ2-7
cdr3_nt: TGTGCCAGCAGCCCGTCCTACGAGCAGTACTTC
cdr3_aa: CASSPSYEQYF

d_call: .
clone_size: .
v_call: TRBV3-1/TRBV3-2
j_call: TRBJ2-3
cdr3_nt: TGTGCCAGCAGCCAAGTTGGACCTCTTGGTACGCAGTATTTT
cdr3_aa: CASSQVGPLGTQYF

d_call: .
clone_size: .
v_call: TRBV5-3
j_call: TRBJ1-1
cdr3_nt: TGTGCCAGAAGCTTGGGTGAATGGGTGACTGAAGCTTTCTTT
cdr3_aa: CARSLGEWVTEAFF

d_call: TRBD1
clone_size: .
v_call: TRBV3-1/TRBV3-2
j_call: TRBJ2-7
cdr3_nt: TGTGCCAGCAGCCAAGATCGGGACAGGGGGCGTGAGCAGTACTTC
cdr3_aa: CASSQDRDRGREQYF

d_call: .
clone_size: .
v_call: TRBV5-1
j_call: TRBJ1-1
cdr3_nt: TGCGCCAGCAGCAAAACAGGGTACACTGAAGCTTTCTTT
cdr3_aa: CASSKTGYTEAFF

d_call: .
clone_size: few
v_call: TRBV6-5
j_call: TRBJ1-1
cdr3_nt: TGTGCCAGCAGTTACTCGAGGGGGGTACTTGAAGCTTTCTTT
cdr3_aa: CASSYSRGVLEAFF

d_call: .
clone_size: .
v_call: TRBV11-2
j_call: TRBJ2-5
cdr3_nt: TGTGCCAGCAGCTTATACAGTACCCAAGAGACCCAGTACTTC
cdr3_aa: CASSLYSTQETQYF

d_call: .
clone_size: .
v_call: TRBV7-2
j_call: TRBJ1-5
cdr3_nt: TGTGCCAGCAGCTTAGCAAACAGGGTTCAGCCCCAGCATTTT
cdr3_aa: CASSLANRVQPQHF

d_call: TRBD2
clone_size: .
v_call: TRBV4-2
j_call: TRBJ2-7
cdr3_nt: TGTGCCAGCAGCCCTGGGACTAGCGGTGGCTACGAGCAGTACTTC
cdr3_aa: CASSPGTSGGYEQYF

d_call: TRBD1
clone_size: .
v_call: TRBV6-1
j_call: TRBJ1-2
cdr3_nt: TGTGCCAGCAGTGAAGTCTTCGAGACAGGGTATGGCTACACCTTC
cdr3_aa: CASSEVFETGYGYTF

d_call: TRBD1
clone_size: .
v_call: TRBV12-5
j_call: TRBJ1-2
cdr3_nt: TGTGCTAGTGGGGGACAGGAGGCTTATGGCTACACCTTC
cdr3_aa: CASGGQEAYGYTF

d_call: TRBD1
clone_size: .
v_call: TRBV7-6
j_call: TRBJ1-5
cdr3_nt: TGTGCCAGCAGCTTAGCGGCGGCAGGGGGATATAGCAATCAGCCCCAGCATTTT
cdr3_aa: CASSLAAAGGYSNQPQHF

d_call: .
clone_size: few
v_call: TRBV7-2
j_call: TRBJ1-1
cdr3_nt: TGTGCCACCATGCGGGGGCCGAACACTGAAGCTTTCTTT
cdr3_aa: CATMRGPNTEAFF

d_call: .
clone_size: .
v_call: TRBV5-1
j_call: TRBJ2-1
cdr3_nt: TGCGCCAGCAAGTTCCGGGCTAGCACTACATTGAGCTCCTACAATGAGCAGTTCTTC
cdr3_aa: CASKFRASTTLSSYNEQFF

d_call: .
clone_size: .
v_call: TRBV24-1
j_call: TRBJ2-3
cdr3_nt: TGTGCCACCAGTGATCAGGAGGGCCCCACAGATACGCAGTATTTT
cdr3_aa: CATSDQEGPTDTQYF

d_call: .
clone_size: .
v_call: TRBV12-3/TRBV12-4
j_call: TRBJ1-6
cdr3_nt: TGTGCCAGCAAGGGGACCTGGAATTCACCCCTCCACTTT
cdr3_aa: CASKGTWNSPLHF

d_call: .
clone_size: .
v_call: TRBV2
j_call: TRBJ2-3
cdr3_nt: TGTGCCAGCAGTAGCAGCGACTCATTAGCAGATACGCAGTATTTT
cdr3_aa: CASSSSDSLADTQYF

d_call: TRBD1
clone_size: .
v_call: TRBV18
j_call: TRBJ1-4
cdr3_nt: TGTGCCAGCTCACGGACAGGGAAGGATGAAAAACTGTTTTTT
cdr3_aa: CASSRTGKDEKLFF

d_call: .
clone_size: .
v_call: TRBV5-1
j_call: TRBJ1-3
cdr3_nt: TGCGCCAGCAGCCCAAGGGACGTGAACTCTGGAAACACCATATATTTT
cdr3_aa: CASSPRDVNSGNTIYF

d_call: TRBD1
clone_size: .
v_call: TRBV6-5
j_call: TRBJ1-2
cdr3_nt: TGTGCCAGCAGGTGGACAGGCGGCTACACCTTC
cdr3_aa: CASRWTGGYTF

d_call: .
clone_size: .
v_call: TRBV12-3/TRBV12-4
j_call: TRBJ2-7
cdr3_nt: TGTGCCAGCAGCCTAATACCGGGTCCTCAGTACTTC
cdr3_aa: CASSLIPGPQYF

d_call: TRBD1
clone_size: once
v_call: TRBV19
j_call: TRBJ1-1
cdr3_nt: TGTGCCAGTAGGTACAGGGGAAGCACTGAAGCTTTCTTT
cdr3_aa: CASRYRGSTEAFF

d_call: TRBD2
clone_size: .
v_call: TRBV5-4
j_call: TRBJ2-1
cdr3_nt: TGTGCCAGCAGCTTGCCCGGACTAGCGGGGTACAATGAGCAGTTCTTC
cdr3_aa: CASSLPGLAGYNEQFF

d_call: TRBD1
clone_size: .
v_call: TRBV27
j_call: TRBJ1-5
cdr3_nt: TGTGCCAGCAGCTCGGGACAGGGAAGGGGTTATAGCAATCAGCCCCAGCATTTT
cdr3_aa: CASSSGQGRGYSNQPQHF

d_call: TRBD2
clone_size: once
v_call: TRBV4-1
j_call: TRBJ2-5
cdr3_nt: TGCGCCAGCAGCCAAGGAGGCGGGAGGAGGCAAGAGACCCAGTACTTC
cdr3_aa: CASSQGGGRRQETQYF

d_call: .
clone_size: .
v_call: TRBV20-1
j_call: TRBJ2-7
cdr3_nt: TGCAGTGTAGATCGGTCCTACGAGCAGTACTTC
cdr3_aa: CSVDRSYEQYF

d_call: TRBD2
clone_size: .
v_call: TRBV9
j_call: TRBJ2-1
cdr3_nt: TGTGCCAGCAGCACCACTCGGATAGCGGGAGGGTTCGATGAGCAGTTCTTC
cdr3_aa: CASSTTRIAGGFDEQFF